These T cell receptor beta chains were read from a single sample in a study of T-cell reconstitution after alpha-beta-depleted transplantation in children. MiXCR was run by TCRdb on the PCR reads, yielding one entry per CDR3 protein. This table holds around 300,000 distinct CDR3 sequences, over 7% found once. The sequencing here drew on peripheral blood, taken 360 days after TCRalphabeta/CD19-depleted stem cell transplant. The source is a female patient aged 2-15 years who had a stem cell transplant for Fanconi anemia, so the T cells may come from the graft donor. CDR3s include the opening cysteine and the closing phenylalanine or tryptophan. A D gene is named only where the DNA matches it firmly. Size tells how often a clone was seen (once, few, many) or the class of an expanded clone, and some rows leave it out.

d_gene | j_gene | v_gene | abundance | CDR3aa | CDR3nt
NA | TRBJ1-4 | TRBV4-3 | NA | CASSQDLVIGALEKLFF | TGCGCCAGCAGCCAAGATCTTGTAATAGGGGCTCTGGAAAAACTGTTTTTT
NA | TRBJ1-2 | TRBV15 | many | CATSREKGPGYTF | TGTGCCACCAGCAGAGAAAAGGGGCCTGGCTACACCTTC
NA | TRBJ2-5 | TRBV7-3 | many | CASSLAPGSGQETQYF | TGTGCCAGCAGCTTAGCACCAGGGTCAGGTCAAGAGACCCAGTACTTC
TRBD1 | TRBJ1-5 | TRBV6-2/TRBV6-3 | many | CASSYDTGGWSNQPQHF | TGTGCCAGCAGTTACGATACAGGGGGCTGGAGCAATCAGCCCCAGCATTTT
TRBD1 | TRBJ2-7 | TRBV14 | few | CASSQGQRIIGATYEQYF | TGTGCCAGCAGCCAGGGACAGAGGATTATTGGGGCAACCTACGAGCAGTACTTC
TRBD2 | TRBJ2-2 | TRBV12-3/TRBV12-4 | many | CASSFISGAGGELFF | TGTGCCAGCAGTTTTATTAGCGGGGCCGGGGGGGAGCTGTTTTTT
NA | TRBJ2-5 | TRBV9 | NA | CASSAHGLHQGVETQYF | TGTGCCAGCAGCGCGCACGGACTACATCAAGGTGTGGAGACCCAGTACTTC
TRBD1 | TRBJ2-1 | TRBV5-5 | many | CASSLTGGPYNEQFF | TGTGCCAGCAGCTTGACAGGGGGCCCCTACAATGAGCAGTTCTTC
NA | TRBJ2-2 | TRBV5-1 | medium-sized | CASSLDRTGELFF | TGCGCCAGCAGCTTGGACAGAACCGGGGAGCTGTTTTTT
NA | TRBJ2-2 | TRBV7-6 | NA | CASSVLRTGELFF | TGTGCCAGCAGCGTTCTTCGGACCGGGGAGCTGTTTTTT
NA | TRBJ2-3 | TRBV12-3/TRBV12-4 | many | CASSLLPGRYLNTQYF | TGTGCCAGCAGTTTACTCCCGGGGAGGTACTTGAATACGCAGTATTTT
NA | TRBJ1-5 | TRBV7-2 | NA | CASSLRGDSNQPQHF | TGTGCCAGCAGCCTGCGGGGGGATAGCAATCAGCCCCAGCATTTT
TRBD1 | TRBJ2-1 | TRBV2 | NA | CASSVSQGITEQFF | TGTGCCAGCAGTGTCTCACAGGGGATAACGGAGCAGTTCTTC
TRBD1 | TRBJ2-7 | TRBV10-3 | many | CAISTGTATYEQYF | TGTGCCATCAGTACCGGGACAGCAACCTACGAGCAGTACTTC
TRBD2 | TRBJ2-7 | TRBV29-1 | many | CSVGTSGDYEQYF | TGCAGCGTGGGGACTAGCGGGGACTACGAGCAGTACTTC
NA | TRBJ2-7 | TRBV7-3 | NA | CASSPSGERRQYF | TGTGCCAGCAGCCCGAGTGGGGAAAGGAGGCAGTACTTC
TRBD1 | TRBJ2-1 | TRBV15 | many | CATRDSNYNEQFF | TGTGCCACCCGGGACAGCAACTACAATGAGCAGTTCTTC
TRBD1 | TRBJ2-2 | TRBV20-1 | many | CSAYLQGMPGELFF | TGCAGTGCCTATCTACAGGGGATGCCCGGGGAGCTGTTTTTT
TRBD2 | TRBJ2-2 | TRBV10-3 | NA | CAILSAGGSTGELFF | TGTGCCATCTTGTCCGCGGGGGGTTCAACCGGGGAGCTGTTTTTT
NA | TRBJ2-2 | TRBV4-3 | many | CASSQEPFRTGELFF | TGCGCCAGCAGCCAGGAACCCTTCCGCACCGGGGAGCTGTTTTTT
TRBD1 | TRBJ2-2 | TRBV28 | many | CASSIDRGSGELFF | TGTGCCAGCAGCATCGACAGGGGGTCAGGGGAGCTGTTTTTT
TRBD1 | TRBJ1-2 | TRBV13 | NA | CASSPGQGAWYGYTF | TGTGCCAGCAGCCCCGGACAGGGGGCTTGGTATGGCTACACCTTC
NA | TRBJ1-6 | TRBV28 | NA | CASSLGYSPLHF | TGTGCCAGCAGTTTAGGGTATTCACCCCTCCACTTT
NA | TRBJ2-1 | TRBV10-3 | many | CAISERLQEQFF | TGTGCCATCAGTGAGAGGCTACAGGAGCAGTTCTTC
TRBD2 | TRBJ2-3 | TRBV12-3/TRBV12-4 | many | CASSRGLGRTDTQYF | TGTGCCAGCAGTCGGGGACTAGGGCGCACAGATACGCAGTATTTT
NA | TRBJ1-1 | TRBV11-3 | few | CASGSGGPGNTEAFF | TGTGCCAGCGGTTCCGGGGGCCCGGGGAACACTGAAGCTTTCTTT
TRBD2 | TRBJ2-5 | TRBV6-5 | many | CASSYQFSGGQETQYF | TGTGCCAGCAGTTACCAATTTAGCGGGGGGCAAGAGACCCAGTACTTC
NA | TRBJ2-5 | TRBV20-1 | many | CSASWRGETQYF | TGCAGTGCTAGTTGGAGGGGGGAGACCCAGTACTTC
NA | TRBJ2-1 | TRBV6-2/TRBV6-3 | many | CASSYGKSYNEQFF | TGTGCCAGCAGTTACGGAAAATCTTACAATGAGCAGTTCTTC
NA | TRBJ1-4 | TRBV7-8 | many | CATNPSPTTNEKLFF | TGTGCCACCAACCCCTCACCCACAACTAATGAAAAACTGTTTTTT
NA | TRBJ1-1 | TRBV12-3/TRBV12-4 | many | CASSPTGPNTEAFF | TGTGCCAGCAGCCCAACAGGCCCGAACACTGAAGCTTTCTTT
NA | TRBJ2-1 | TRBV15 | many | CATSRDFDSPSLEQFF | TGTGCCACCAGCAGAGACTTCGACAGTCCGTCCCTCGAGCAGTTCTTC
NA | TRBJ1-4 | TRBV15 | few | CATSREWSVNEKLFF | TGTGCCACCAGCAGAGAATGGTCGGTTAATGAAAAACTGTTTTTT
NA | TRBJ1-6 | TRBV6-5 | NA | CASSYEDIYNSPLHF | TGTGCCAGCAGTTACGAGGACATCTATAATTCACCCCTCCACTTT
NA | TRBJ2-1 | TRBV2 | few | CASREEGNEQFF | TGTGCCAGCAGGGAAGAGGGGAATGAGCAGTTCTTC
NA | TRBJ2-2 | TRBV5-1 | few | CASSTFHLNTGELFF | TGCGCCAGCAGCACATTCCATCTTAACACCGGGGAGCTGTTTTTT
NA | TRBJ1-1 | TRBV6-2/TRBV6-3 | many | CASTTGRFYTEAFF | TGTGCCAGCACCACGGGGAGGTTTTACACTGAAGCTTTCTTT
NA | TRBJ2-7 | TRBV20-1 | few | CSASAGPRYEQYF | TGCAGTGCTAGCGCCGGGCCGCGATACGAGCAGTACTTC
NA | TRBJ1-1 | TRBV20-1 | many | CSARGWYEAFF | TGCAGTGCTAGAGGGTGGTATGAAGCTTTCTTT
NA | TRBJ2-1 | TRBV11-3 | few | CASSLGLGYNEQFF | TGTGCCAGCAGCCTCGGTCTGGGCTACAATGAGCAGTTCTTC
TRBD2 | TRBJ2-1 | TRBV29-1 | many | CSVYRTSGGAYNEQFF | TGCAGCGTCTACCGGACTAGCGGGGGGGCATACAATGAGCAGTTCTTC
TRBD1 | TRBJ1-4 | TRBV18 | NA | CASSVDRVSNEKLFF | TGTGCCAGCTCAGTCGACAGGGTTTCTAATGAAAAACTGTTTTTT
TRBD1 | TRBJ2-2 | TRBV6-1 | many | CASNQFTGGPNTGELFF | TGTGCCAGCAACCAATTTACAGGGGGCCCGAACACCGGGGAGCTGTTTTTT